This T cell receptor (beta chain) was retrieved from a study of blood T cell repertoires in COVID-19. This clone was counted once. The protocol was immunoSEQ multiplex PCR, while the TCRdb copy is restricted to in-frame clones and leaves out a portion. The sample has about 140,000 clones, roughly 90% seen once. Trimming pared 3 bases from V and 3 bases from J, leaving 8 bases between. The germline gives CDR1 MDHEN, CDR2 SYDVKM. The CDR3 sequence is 13 residues long. The sequence came from a man between 50 and 59 years old with active or convalescent COVID-19. Sequenced input: peripheral blood. The chain employs TRBV28 and TRBJ2-5, with D possibly matching TRBD1 (5 bases). CDR3 residues: CASSLGLKETQYF. CDR3 DNA sequence: TGTGCCAGCAGTTTGGGGCTGAAAGAGACCCAGTACTTC.